This passage covers 6 T cell receptor beta chains from one sample sequenced in a study of beta chain features in type 1 diabetes listed by TCRdb under 2018. Libraries came from the immunoSEQ multiplex PCR assay. The High Capacity cDNA Reverse Transcription Kit was used to reverse transcribe all of the isolated RNA, meaning that expressed TCRB transcripts were what got sequenced. What TCRdb holds here is the immuneACCESS table cut down to in-frame rearrangements. Part of the clones is not present; checked against another copy, under half of the missing clones reflect an unresolved V gene, and the others are unexplained. The sample table shows fewer than 150,000 clones, and around 7% are seen once. The ten largest clones capture under 1.5% of the sample. Sequencing was carried out using central memory CD4+ T cells from blood. Source of these receptors: a woman aged 25 to 45 in good health.

This clone has just a few counts. This sequence joins TRBV7-8 and TRBJ2-1, with TRBD1 as a possible D gene (6 bases). The germline CDR1 and CDR2 sequences are SGHVS and FQNEAQ. Trimming left V 2 bases short and J 0 bases short, with 8 bases between. The CDR3 sequence is 15 residues long. The CDR3 nucleotides are TGTGCCAGCAGCTTACAGGGGAGCTCCTACAATGAGCAGTTCTTC. This translates into CASSLQGSSYNEQFF.

Concerning this clone: The junction departs from the called germline gene at one end, perhaps through a read error. The genes are TRBV7-7 and TRBJ2-1; 10 bases fit TRBD2. CDR1 is SSHAT, CDR2 FNYEAQ, per germline (reference sequence). This CDR3 has 15 amino acids. The CDR3 DNA sequence: TGTGCTAGCAGCTTTGGACTAGCGGCCTACAATGAGCAGTTCTTC. Its protein product is CASSFGLAAYNEQFF.

The J gene is TRBJ1-1, the V gene TRBV19, with TRBD1 identical over 10 bases. Germline V gene data show CDR1 as LNHDA and CDR2 as SQIVND (reference sequence). Trimming removed 6 bases from V and 7 bases from J; junction bases left unmatched: 11. The CDR3 is 15 residues long. The CDR3 sequence is CASSYRDRGRSEAFF. The DNA of the CDR3 is TGTGCCAGTAGCTACCGGGACAGGGGCCGGAGTGAAGCTTTCTTT.

This sequence joins TRBV5-1 and TRBJ2-5; 12 positions match TRBD2. The V gene end was trimmed by 1 base and the J gene end by 1 base; junction bases not matched to a gene: 5. The CDR3 covers 17 residues. From germline, CDR1 is SGHRS and CDR2 YFSETQ. The CDR3 bases are TGCGCCAGCAGCTTGAGACTAGCGGGAGACCCCCAAGAGACCCAGTACTTC. Protein product: CASSLRLAGDPQETQYF.

This clone was counted at least ten times. The V and J genes are TRBV4-1 and TRBJ1-4; D perhaps matches TRBD1 (5 bases). Germline V lookup: CDR1 MGHRA, CDR2 YSYEKL. V gave up 0 bases and J gave up 3 bases, with 11 bases separating them. This CDR3 comprises 16 residues. CDR3 nucleotide sequence: TGCGCCAGCAGCCAAGATGCGGGGCGGTCTAATGAAAAACTGTTTTTT. The encoded protein is CASSQDAGRSNEKLFF.

The chain recombines TRBV11-1 with TRBJ2-7; 7 bases map to TRBD1. The CDR3 is 15 amino acids. The germline V gene has CDR1 SGHAT and CDR2 FQDESV (reference sequence). V trimming: 5 bases; J trimming: 4 bases; junction bases outside the gene matches: 11. The CDR3 nucleotides are TGTGCCAGCAGCCCCATCGACAGGGACGGATACGAGCAGTACTTC. As protein: CASSPIDRDGYEQYF.